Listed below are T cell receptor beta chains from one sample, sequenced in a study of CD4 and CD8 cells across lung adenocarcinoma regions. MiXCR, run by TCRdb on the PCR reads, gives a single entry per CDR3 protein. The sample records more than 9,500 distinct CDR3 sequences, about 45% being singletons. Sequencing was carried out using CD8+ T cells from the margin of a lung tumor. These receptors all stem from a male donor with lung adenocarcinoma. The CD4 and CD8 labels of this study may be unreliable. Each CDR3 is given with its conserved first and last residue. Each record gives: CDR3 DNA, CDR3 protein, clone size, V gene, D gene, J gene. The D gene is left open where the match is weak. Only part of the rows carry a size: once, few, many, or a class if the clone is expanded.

TGTGCCAGCAGATTTAGGGCGGGCGGGAGAAGCAAAAACATGCAGTATTTT	CASRFRAGGRSKNMQYF	NA	TRBV27	TRBD2	TRBJ2-3
TGTGCCAGCAGCCCACGCCCCTCGCTAGCGGGGATGCAAGAGACCCAGTACTTC	CASSPRPSLAGMQETQYF	many	TRBV7-2	TRBD2	TRBJ2-5
TGTGCCAGCAGCTTGGGATTGGGCACTGAAGCTTTCTTT	CASSLGLGTEAFF	NA	TRBV11-3	NA	TRBJ1-1
TGTGCCATCAGCCTCCAGGCTGCGAGCACAGATACGCAGTATTTT	CAISLQAASTDTQYF	once	TRBV10-3	NA	TRBJ2-3
TGTGCCAGCAGCTTAGGGGTCGGCGGGGGGGTAACAGATACGCAGTATTTT	CASSLGVGGGVTDTQYF	medium-sized	TRBV7-8	TRBD2	TRBJ2-3
TGTGCCAGCAGTGCGGGACTAGGGGGAGGGGACCCAGAGACGCAGTACTTC	CASSAGLGGGDPETQYF	NA	TRBV27	TRBD2	TRBJ2-7
TGTGCCAGCAGTGAAGGTTTCAGCATTAGCGAGCAGTACTTC	CASSEGFSISEQYF	few	TRBV6-1	NA	TRBJ2-7
TGTGCCAGCAGCCAAGATATGGGGGACCTGGGCACAGATACGCAGTATTTT	CASSQDMGDLGTDTQYF	NA	TRBV3-1	NA	TRBJ2-3
TGTGCGGGGCGTTGGGGCCCAGGCGGAGAGACCCAGTACTTC	CAGRWGPGGETQYF	NA	TRBV10-3	NA	TRBJ2-5
TGCGCCAGCAGCCAAGATGGGGACAGACTGAACACTGAAGCTTTCTTT	CASSQDGDRLNTEAFF	NA	TRBV4-1	TRBD1	TRBJ1-1
TGTGCCGGGCGCGGGGGGCGTGTGCAAGAGACCCAGTACTTC	CAGRGGRVQETQYF	NA	TRBV6-1	TRBD2	TRBJ2-5
TGTGCCAGCACCAACTCGTCGAGACTAGCGGGAGGGCCTAAAGATACCCAGTATTTC	CASTNSSRLAGGPKDTQYF	NA	TRBV7-2	TRBD2	TRBJ2-3
TGTGCCAGCAGGTGGAGGGGGAGTTACGAGCAGTACTTC	CASRWRGSYEQYF	many	TRBV7-2	NA	TRBJ2-7
TGTGCCAGCAGTCTACTAGCGGGAGGTAACAATGAGCAGTTCTTC	CASSLLAGGNNEQFF	medium-sized	TRBV6-6	TRBD2	TRBJ2-1
TGCGCCAGCGGCCACGAGGGCAGGGACGGGGACACTCAGTACTTC	CASGHEGRDGDTQYF	NA	TRBV4-1	NA	TRBJ2-5
TGTGCCGGGGGTGACGGGGGCCGAGAGCAAGAGACGCAGTACTTC	CAGGDGGREQETQYF	NA	TRBV10-3	NA	TRBJ2-5
TGTGCCAGCAGCTTAGCTCCACAGGATACGCAGTATTTT	CASSLAPQDTQYF	NA	TRBV7-2	NA	TRBJ2-3
TGTGCCAGCACTGGGGGCAACCAAGAGACCCAGTACTTC	CASTGGNQETQYF	NA	TRBV12-3/TRBV12-4	NA	TRBJ2-5
TGTGCCAGCAGTTACTCGACTAGCGGACACGGTGAGCAGTTCTTC	CASSYSTSGHGEQFF	many	TRBV6-5	TRBD2	TRBJ2-1
TGTGCCAGCAGCGGACTAGCGGGAGGCTCCGGGGAGCTGTTTTTT	CASSGLAGGSGELFF	NA	TRBV6-1	TRBD2	TRBJ2-2
TGTGCCAGCAGCCCTGATCGGAGTTCGTATTCTGAAGCTTTCTTT	CASSPDRSSYSEAFF	many	TRBV11-2	NA	TRBJ1-1
TGTGCCAGCAGCTTGGGGGGAGACTCCTACGAGCAGTACTTC	CASSLGGDSYEQYF	NA	TRBV5-6	NA	TRBJ2-7
TGCGCCAGCAGTTTAGGACAGGGCCCAGATACCCAGTATTTC	CASSLGQGPDTQYF	NA	TRBV10-1	TRBD1	TRBJ2-3
TGCAGTGCTAGACAGGGACAGGGAAACGGGAACACTGAAGCTTTCTTT	CSARQGQGNGNTEAFF	many	TRBV20-1	TRBD1	TRBJ1-1
TGCGCCAGCAGTGAATCGCTAGCGACGAAAGATGCGCAGTACTTC	CASSESLATKDAQYF	NA	TRBV10-1	NA	TRBJ2-7
TGTGCCAGCAGCCCGACGAGGGGCAGCGGGGAGCTGTTTTTT	CASSPTRGSGELFF	NA	TRBV6-1	NA	TRBJ2-2
TGTGCCAGCAGTGAAGCTGGGGGGGGGGGCCCAGATACCCAGTACTTC	CASSEAGGGGPDTQYF	NA	TRBV6-1	NA	TRBJ2-5
TGTGCCATCAGTGAGTCCCGTGACCGAGAGATCCAGTACTTC	CAISESRDREIQYF	NA	TRBV10-3	NA	TRBJ2-5
TGTGCCAGCAGTATGAACTACGAGCAGTACTTC	CASSMNYEQYF	many	TRBV6-1	NA	TRBJ2-7